This record looks at one T cell receptor (beta chain) sequence and its context. The authors' processing: Amplifying reference gene primers gave estimates of nucleated cell counts. Sequenced by immunoSEQ multiplex PCR; TCRdb stores in-frame clones only, minus some. V and J calls and clone size are as listed in that table; D and trimming were resolved from the DNA. The table has 50,000 to 75,000 clones, roughly 87% seen once. The data originate from a study of blood T cell repertoires in COVID-19. In the study overall: The samples span acute and convalescent COVID-19 from the United States, Italy and Spain. Nucleic acid was either cDNA or gDNA, and it came from T cells, B-cell-depleted T cells, or PBMCs.

The CDR3 length is 14 residues. The rearrangement uses TRBV21-1 and TRBJ1-6. TRBV21-1 has pseudogene status. Material: peripheral blood. This sequence originates from an elderly man in a cohort sampled during active COVID-19. CDR3 in DNA: TGTGCCAGCAGCAAAGAAGGGAGGGAATCACCCCTCCACTTT. It yields the protein CASSKEGRESPLHF.